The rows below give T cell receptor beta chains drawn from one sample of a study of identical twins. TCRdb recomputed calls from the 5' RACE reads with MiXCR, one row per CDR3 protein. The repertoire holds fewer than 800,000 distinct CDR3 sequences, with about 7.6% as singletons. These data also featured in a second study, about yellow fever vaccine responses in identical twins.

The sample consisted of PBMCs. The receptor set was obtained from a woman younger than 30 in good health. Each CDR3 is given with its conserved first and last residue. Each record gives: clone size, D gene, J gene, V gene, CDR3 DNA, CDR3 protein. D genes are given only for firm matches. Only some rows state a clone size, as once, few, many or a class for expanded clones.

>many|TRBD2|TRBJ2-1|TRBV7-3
TGTGCCAGCAGCTTAGGGACTAGCGAATACAATGAGCAGTTCTTC
CASSLGTSEYNEQFF
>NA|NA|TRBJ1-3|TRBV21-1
TGTGCCAGCAGCAAAGGGACTGGGAGCTCTGGAAACACCATATATTTT
CASSKGTGSSGNTIYF
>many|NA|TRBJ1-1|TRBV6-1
TGTGCCAGCAGCCCACCCCTGTCGGGGCATGGCACTGAAGCTTTCTTT
CASSPPLSGHGTEAFF
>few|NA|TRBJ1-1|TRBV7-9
TGTGCCAGCAGCCGAAGGGCAGGCGGGACTGAAGCTTTCTTT
CASSRRAGGTEAFF
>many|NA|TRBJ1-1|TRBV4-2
TGTGCCAGCAGCCAAGATAAGGGGAACACTGAAGCTTTCTTT
CASSQDKGNTEAFF
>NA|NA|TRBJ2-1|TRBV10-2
TGCGCCAGCAGTGAGTCCCCAGGGACTGAGCAGTTCTTC
CASSESPGTEQFF
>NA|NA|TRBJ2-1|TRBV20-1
TGCAGTCCCCGTCGGGGAACCTACAATGAGCAGTTCTTC
CSPRRGTYNEQFF
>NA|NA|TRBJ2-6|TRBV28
TGTGCCAGCAGTACGGACTCTCTGGGAGCCAACGTCCTGACTTTC
CASSTDSLGANVLTF
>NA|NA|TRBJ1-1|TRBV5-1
TGCGCCAGCAGCCCGACCGCAGGGTTTGAAGCTTTCTTT
CASSPTAGFEAFF
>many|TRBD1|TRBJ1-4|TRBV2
TGTGCCAGCAGACAAACAGGGGCAACTAATGAAAAACTGTTTTTT
CASRQTGATNEKLFF
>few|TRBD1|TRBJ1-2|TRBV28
TGTGCCAGCAACTGGGACAGGGCGTATGGCTACACCTTC
CASNWDRAYGYTF
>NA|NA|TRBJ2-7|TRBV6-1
TGTGCCAGCAGTAGCCCCAGGGGAGTCCCGGGAGAGCAGTACTTC
CASSSPRGVPGEQYF
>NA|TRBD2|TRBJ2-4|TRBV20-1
TGCAGTGCTCCACACCTGGCGACTAGCGGGAGAGGAAACATTCAGTACTTC
CSAPHLATSGRGNIQYF
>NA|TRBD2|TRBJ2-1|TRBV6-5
TGTGCCAGCAGTTTACGACTAGCGGGAGAAAGCGGGGATGAGCAGTTCTTC
CASSLRLAGESGDEQFF
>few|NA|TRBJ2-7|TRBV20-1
TGCAGTGCCACTGTTGGGTACGAGCAGTACTTC
CSATVGYEQYF
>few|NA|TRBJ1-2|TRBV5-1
TGCGCCAGCAGCTTGGAAGACAAGTCTGGCTACACCTTC
CASSLEDKSGYTF
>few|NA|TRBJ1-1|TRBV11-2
TGTGCCAGCAGCTTAGCCACAGGGCCGCTGGGAGCTTTCTTT
CASSLATGPLGAFF
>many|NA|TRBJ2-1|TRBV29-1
TGCAGCGTTGTAGGGACAACCGTCAATGAGCAGTTCTTC
CSVVGTTVNEQFF
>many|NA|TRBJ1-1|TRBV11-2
TGTGCCAGCAGCTTAGGGGACTTCGGGAACACTGAAGCTTTCTTT
CASSLGDFGNTEAFF
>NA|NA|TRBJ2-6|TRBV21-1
TGTGCCAGCAGCAATCGCTCTGGGGCCAACGTCCTGACTTTC
CASSNRSGANVLTF
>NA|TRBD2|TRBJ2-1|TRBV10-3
TGTGCCATCAGTGAGGGGACTAGCGGGAGTCTGTTCTTC
CAISEGTSGSLFF
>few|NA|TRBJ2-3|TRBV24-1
TGTGCCACCAGTGACGTGGCCTACCGGACAGATACGCAGTATTTT
CATSDVAYRTDTQYF
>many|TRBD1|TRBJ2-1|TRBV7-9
TGTGCCAGCAGCTTAGTCACAGGGGATTGGGAGCAGTTCTTC
CASSLVTGDWEQFF
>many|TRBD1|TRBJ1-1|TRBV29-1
TGCAGCGTTGAAGATGTAACGGTGAGGAGGGGGCTTGGGAACACTGAAGCTTTCTTT
CSVEDVTVRRGLGNTEAFF
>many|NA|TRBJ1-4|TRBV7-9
TGTGCCAGCAGCTTAGTCCAGCGGCAGAATGAAAAACTGTTTTTT
CASSLVQRQNEKLFF
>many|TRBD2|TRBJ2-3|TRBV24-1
TGTGCCACCAGTGATCTCCAATCTAGCGGGAGAGCAGATACGCAGTATTTT
CATSDLQSSGRADTQYF
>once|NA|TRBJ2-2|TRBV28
TGTGCCAGCAGTTCAAGGCGTGTGACCGGGGAGCTGTTTTTT
CASSSRRVTGELFF
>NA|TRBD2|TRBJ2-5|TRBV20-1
TGCAGTGCGCGAACATCGCTACTAGGGACTAGTATTCTAGAGACCCAGTACTTC
CSARTSLLGTSILETQYF
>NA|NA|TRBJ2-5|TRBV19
TGTGCCAGTACCACTACAATAGGGACTCGGCTAGAGACCCAGTACTTC
CASTTTIGTRLETQYF
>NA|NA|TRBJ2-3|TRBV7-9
TGTGCCAGCAGCTTGAGCTACCGAGGGCACACAGATACGCAGTATTTT
CASSLSYRGHTDTQYF
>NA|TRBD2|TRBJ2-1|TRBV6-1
TGTGCCAGCAGTCCGACGGGACTAGCGGTCTACAATGAGCAGTTCTTC
CASSPTGLAVYNEQFF
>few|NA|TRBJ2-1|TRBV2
TGTGCCAGCAGTGAAGCGCTTGCTAGCGTCTTCGTCAATGAGCAGTTCTTC
CASSEALASVFVNEQFF
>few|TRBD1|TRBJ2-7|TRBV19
TGTGCCAGTAGTCCTGGGACAGGGGGCGACGAGCAGTACTTC
CASSPGTGGDEQYF
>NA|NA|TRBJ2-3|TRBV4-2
TGTGCCAGCAGCCAAGAGTCCGAAACAGATACGCAGTATTTT
CASSQESETDTQYF
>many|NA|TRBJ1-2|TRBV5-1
TGCGCCAGCGGCCTTTCGTCAGGCGCTTATGGCTACACCTTC
CASGLSSGAYGYTF
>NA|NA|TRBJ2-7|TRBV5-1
TGCGCCAGCAGCTTGGGCGTCGGGGGAGCCTACGAGCAGTACTTC
CASSLGVGGAYEQYF
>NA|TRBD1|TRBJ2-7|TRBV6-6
TGTGCCACAGGACAGGGGGCATACGAGCAGTACTTC
CATGQGAYEQYF
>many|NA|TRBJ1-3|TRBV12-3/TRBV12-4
TGTGCCAGCAGTTTCAGGACCTCTGGAAACACCATATATTTT
CASSFRTSGNTIYF
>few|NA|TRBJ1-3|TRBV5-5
TGTGCCAGCAGCTCAAACACAGCCATTTACTCTGGAAACACCATATATTTT
CASSSNTAIYSGNTIYF
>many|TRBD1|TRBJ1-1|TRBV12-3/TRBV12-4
TGTGCCAGCAGTTGGGACAGGGGGAACACTGAAGCTTTCTTT
CASSWDRGNTEAFF
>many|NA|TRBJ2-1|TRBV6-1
TGTGCCAGCAGTGAGCTGAGCGGAGGGAATGAGCAGTTCTTC
CASSELSGGNEQFF
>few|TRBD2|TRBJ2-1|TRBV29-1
TGCAGCGTTGCCCGACTAGCGGGGGGGGACAATGAGCAGTTCTTC
CSVARLAGGDNEQFF
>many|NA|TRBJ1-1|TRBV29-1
TGCAGCGTTGAGCAGAGGAACACTGAAGCTTTCTTT
CSVEQRNTEAFF
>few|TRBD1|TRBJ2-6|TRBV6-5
TGTGCCAGCAATTCGCCTTCGGGGACAGGCCCCTCTGGGGCCAACGTCCTGACTTTC
CASNSPSGTGPSGANVLTF
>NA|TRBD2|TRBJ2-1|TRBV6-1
TGTGCCAGCAGTGATAGCAGCGGGGGGGCCGATGAGCAGTTCTTC
CASSDSSGGADEQFF
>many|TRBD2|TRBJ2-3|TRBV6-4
TGTGCCAGCAGCAGGCTAGCGGGAAGCACAGATACGCAGTATTTT
CASSRLAGSTDTQYF
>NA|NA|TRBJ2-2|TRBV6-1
TGTGCCAGCAGTGAAATGGGGGTATGGGGGGAGCTGTTTTTT
CASSEMGVWGELFF
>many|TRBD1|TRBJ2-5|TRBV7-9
TGTGCCAGCAGATATGGACAGGCGGATCAAGAGACCCAGTACTTC
CASRYGQADQETQYF
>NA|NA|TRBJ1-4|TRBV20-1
TGCAGTGCCGGGAGGGACACTAATGAAAAACTGTTTTTT
CSAGRDTNEKLFF
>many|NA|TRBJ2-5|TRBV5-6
TGTGCCAGCAGCGTACTAGAGACCCAGTACTTC
CASSVLETQYF
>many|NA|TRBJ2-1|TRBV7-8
TGTGCCAGCAGCTTATCGTACCCCTCAGGCGAGCAGTTCTTC
CASSLSYPSGEQFF
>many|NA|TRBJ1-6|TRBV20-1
TGCAGTGCTAGTGACCCGGACAGTAATTCACCCCTCCACTTT
CSASDPDSNSPLHF
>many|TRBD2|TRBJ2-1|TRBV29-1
TGCAGCGTTGCCCCACTAGCGGGAGTTACCTACAATGAGCAGTTCTTC
CSVAPLAGVTYNEQFF
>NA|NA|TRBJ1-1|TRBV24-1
TGTGCCAGCGACAGGTATCCGAACACTGAAGCTTTCTTT
CASDRYPNTEAFF
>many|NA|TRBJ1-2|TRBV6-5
TGTGCCAGCAGTTACTCTTCCAGAATGTTTGGGGTCTATGGCTACACCTTC
CASSYSSRMFGVYGYTF
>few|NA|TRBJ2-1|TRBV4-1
TGCGCCAGCAGCCAAGATCAATTAAGTGTGAATGAGCAGTTCTTC
CASSQDQLSVNEQFF
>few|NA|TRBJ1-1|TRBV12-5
TGTGCCAAGGAGGTTGATGGTGAAGCTTTCTTT
CAKEVDGEAFF
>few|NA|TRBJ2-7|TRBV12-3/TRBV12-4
TGTGCCAGCAGTTTTTTACTGGGGTCCTCCTACGAGCAGTACTTC
CASSFLLGSSYEQYF